Here is one T cell receptor beta chain with its context. This clone has just one count. Its antigen is not yet known. No base-level quality is on record; no much larger clone is a single base apart. The data stem from a study of cytomegalovirus exposure and HLA in healthy donors (TCRdb year 2017). Looking at the study overall: According to an earlier analysis of 587 of the donors, roughly 180 million T cells yielded 117 million unique TCR beta sequences and 276 Gb of sequence data. An early release that covered around 590 HLA-typed donors contained approximately 300 gigabases of sequencing data and some 87 million unique TCR sequences. Of the 300 to 500 genotyped donors, more than 75% were placed in the genetic ancestry cluster associated with self-reported Caucasian donors. The study aimed to test whether cataloging public T cell receptors could reveal signatures of past pathogen exposure. The study used immunosequencing to profile the T cell repertoires of several hundred subjects and linked those repertoires to cytomegalovirus serostatus. Besides the first cohort of 666 subjects, a separate validation cohort made up of 120 different subjects was used. The study combined high-throughput TCR immunosequencing, statistical association of individual TCRs with disease status, and machine learning to predict cytomegalovirus infection status. A later analysis re-analyzed previously published TCR beta repertoires from approximately 700 donors and added high-resolution HLA genotyping to study TCR occurrence patterns. Rather than drawing on any new phenotypic data, the later analysis identified candidate immune exposures from TCR beta sequences and the way those sequences occurred across donors. In an earlier analysis of several hundred of the donors, high-throughput TCR beta sequencing was used to judge whether each TCR beta V gene segment behaved as functional or pseudogenic. Donor age, sex, ethnicity and CMV serostatus were collected together with the repertoire data. In a later genetic analysis, genome-wide SNP genotypes for about three fifths of the 666 donors were used, and that subset was treated as a discovery cohort. Every repertoire in the discovery cohort had been generated on one and the same sequencing platform. HLA typing included class I and class II loci at four-digit resolution. The number of typed donors differed by locus: roughly 629-640 for A, B, C, DRB1 and DQB1; some 500 for DQA1; 600 to 610 for DPA1; and roughly 450 for DPB1. Roughly 5 DR-DQ haplotypes were treated as single units for association and clustering because of strong linkage in the cohort. Among about 400 genotyped donors of the cohort, an average of around 250,000 unique TCR beta nucleotide sequences was sequenced per donor, of which about 19% were non-productive.

In total, about 650 healthy bone marrow donors made up the cohort. Cohort members were all nominally healthy when sampled, although unrecorded immune exposures were likely present. The donor tested CMV seropositive, placing the donor among the 250 to 350 seropositive members of the cohort. A peripheral blood sample was provided by each donor, and peripheral blood mononuclear cells were used for TCR beta sequencing. Genomic DNA extraction from the blood cell samples was performed with the Qiagen DNeasy Blood Extraction Kit. Library method: the immunoSEQ multiplex PCR assay. For the multiplex PCR, a mixture combining 60 forward primers for TCR Vbeta segments and 13 reverse primers for TCR Jbeta segments was used. A multiplex PCR assay on genomic DNA amplified the CDR3 region of rearranged TCR beta genes. On the Illumina HiSeq System, the amplified TCR beta libraries were sequenced as 87-base-pair reads. In the paper's pipeline: Across the 700 or so repertoires, a later analysis counted 80 million or so unique TCR beta chains, roughly 11 million of which were shared by at least two donors. Raw reads were error-corrected and collapsed into unique sequences with a nearest-neighbor algorithm that merged closely related sequences to remove PCR and sequencing errors. V, D and J gene segments were assigned by aligning CDR3 sequences to IMGT reference sequences. For a sequence to be retained, a match of at least six nucleotides was required to both a V gene segment and a J gene segment. Rearrangements were classified as productive when the CDR3 lacked stop codons and remained in frame with V and J, and all other rearrangements were classified as non-productive. Following IMGT convention, CDR3 was defined as the stretch from the second conserved V-encoded cysteine up to the conserved J-encoded phenylalanine. The earlier analysis of some 550 of the donors excluded any sequence lacking an unambiguous match to a single V gene segment. In an earlier analysis of 587 of the donors, a V segment was called functional when productive rearrangements were above 56.7%, and segregating when the standard deviation between donors exceeded 5%. A statistical classification framework was built for diagnosing cytomegalovirus status from the catalog of TCR beta chain sequences. In a later analysis, TCR nucleotide sequences were compared against IMGT/GENE-DB human TR gene sequences so that V and J genes could be assigned. In a later analysis, CDR3 sequences and most-parsimonious VDJ recombination scenarios were assigned using the TCRdist pipeline. A later analysis defined each TCR beta chain by its CDR3 amino acid sequence plus V-gene family, and excluded reads lacking a unique V-gene family. In a later analysis, nearly 600 highly shared, low-generation-probability nucleotide sequences were removed to address suspected cross-contamination and a sequencing artifact. A later analysis calculated a clonal expansion index for each public chain from normalized within-repertoire ranks of inferred template counts. A later analysis computed generation probabilities with a VDJ recombination model fitted to out-of-frame rearrangements, and checked the results against IGoR. In a later analysis, hypergeometric tests were used to score TCR-TCR, TCR-HLA and TCR-CMV co-occurrence, with a repertoire-size bias correction applied to TCR pairs. In a later analysis, false discovery rates were estimated by permuting HLA or CMV assignments 20 times. A later analysis grouped co-occurring TCRs with DBSCAN, adding TCRdist sequence similarity when clustering within HLA-allele-positive subsets. For co-occurrence clustering, repertoires with fewer than 30,000 or more than 120,000 public chains were excluded, along with 5 or 6 repertoires with anomalous nucleotide sharing. This immuneACCESS table, as held by TCRdb, lists in-frame sequences with V and J called but not all clones. Of the missing ones, under half trace to an unresolved V gene in checked studies; the others have no known cause. The V and J calls and clone size are taken from that table; D and trimming were inferred from the DNA. The sample has 100,000 to 150,000 clones on record, more than 75% of them singletons. The top ten hold roughly 13% of the sample.

Results the study describes overall, beyond this receptor: The study listed 150 to 200 TCR beta chains as associated with cytomegalovirus. The authors suggested that the approach could potentially be extended to other disease states and immunological phenotypes. Because HLA typing was unavailable for some donors at each locus, only the typed subset was used in association tests. According to a later analysis, most CMV-associated TCR beta chains appeared to be HLA-restricted, and the HLA associations seemed to be driven largely by CMV exposure. Linkage disequilibrium might explain the correlated functional status among segregating V segments, but an unknown experimental factor could not be ruled out. A further reported finding was that TCR beta sequences accurately predicted the HLA-A and HLA-B alleles for most subjects in the first cohort. Compared with equally common non-associated chains, HLA-associated TCR beta chains in a later analysis were more clonally expanded and had lower generation probabilities. An earlier analysis of roughly 570 of the donors showed that most TCR beta V segments appeared in productive rearrangements either about 87% or about 30% of the time, which broadly matched IMGT annotations. The classifier was reported to diagnose cytomegalovirus status with high specificity and sensitivity in both the original and validation cohorts. Compared with the roughly 700-donor mean, donors in an Asian-associated ancestry cluster had fewer N-insertions in productive TCRs, according to a later genetic analysis. Immune exposure information for the cohort was limited to CMV serostatus. Across donors, most TCR sequences were observed very rarely, whereas some public TCRs were present in many individuals. The presence/absence analyses assumed that sequencing depth was roughly uniform across donors, and that assumption may not be true. In a later genetic analysis, a missense DCLRE1C variant was associated with V-gene and J-gene trimming of TCR beta chains, and the association was replicated in an independent cohort. A later analysis reported that several top co-occurrence clusters appeared linked to parvovirus B19, influenza, CMV and Epstein-Barr virus. The cohort was sequenced for TCR beta chains only, and without alpha or paired-chain data the features that could be detected were limited. When HLA alleles, especially DR and DQ, strongly co-occurred, attributing TCR associations to individual alleles was difficult. A few of the identified cytomegalovirus-associated TCR beta chains were confirmed in vitro to be specific for cytomegalovirus antigens. The earlier analysis of fewer than 750 of the donors excluded some 15 rarely observed V segments, including chromosome 9 orphons, because counts were too low. A later analysis found that TCR association rates varied across HLA loci, with DRB1 alleles showing the most associated TCRs and HLA-C alleles the fewest. A group of highly shared sequence variants was considered likely to be a technical artifact of the sequencing pipeline. Specific HLA alleles were associated with roughly 17,000 TCR beta sequences at a false discovery rate of 0.05 in a later analysis.

This TCR came from a woman in her fifties or sixties in good health and CMV-seropositive. What was sequenced was PBMCs.

The nucleotides read TGTGCCAGCAGCACTCTGACAGGGGACTATGGCTACACCTTC. This sequence encodes CASSTLTGDYGYTF. This chain joins TRBV11-2 to TRBJ1-2; TRBD1 aligns with 8 central bases. CDR1 and CDR2 are drawn from the germline V gene: SGHAT, FQNNGV. After removal of 5 bases from V and 3 bases from J, the junction retains 5 bases not matched to a gene. The CDR3 starts with the cysteine, ends with the phenylalanine, and has 14 residues. Only the CDR3 DNA stays, 42 bases, in frame from base 1.